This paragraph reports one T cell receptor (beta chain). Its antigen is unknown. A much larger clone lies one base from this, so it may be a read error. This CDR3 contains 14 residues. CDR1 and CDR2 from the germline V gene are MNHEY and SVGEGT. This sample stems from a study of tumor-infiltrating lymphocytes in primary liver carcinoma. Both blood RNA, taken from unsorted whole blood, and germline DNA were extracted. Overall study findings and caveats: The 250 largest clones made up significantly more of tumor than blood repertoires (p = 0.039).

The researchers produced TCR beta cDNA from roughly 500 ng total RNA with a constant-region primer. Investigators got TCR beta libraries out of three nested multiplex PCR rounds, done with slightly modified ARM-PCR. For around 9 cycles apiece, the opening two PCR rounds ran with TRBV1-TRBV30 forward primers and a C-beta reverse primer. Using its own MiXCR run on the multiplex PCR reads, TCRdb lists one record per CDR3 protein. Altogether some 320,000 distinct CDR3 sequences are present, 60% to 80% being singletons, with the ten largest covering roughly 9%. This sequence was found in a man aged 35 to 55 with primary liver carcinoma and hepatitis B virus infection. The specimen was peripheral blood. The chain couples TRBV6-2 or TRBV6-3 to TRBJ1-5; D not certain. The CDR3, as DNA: TGTCCCACCCGCGAACCAGACCTCAATCAGCCCCAGCATTTT. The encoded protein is CPTREPDLNQPQHF.